The rows below give T cell receptor beta chains drawn from one sample of a study of early T cells in non-severe SARS-CoV-2 infection. Using its own MiXCR run on the 5' RACE reads, TCRdb lists one record per CDR3 protein. The repertoire includes about 69,000 distinct CDR3 sequences, about 10% of them detected once, and 5% to 7% sits in the top ten. The specimen was whole blood, collected at baseline. The source is an adult who was a healthcare worker with PCR-confirmed SARS-CoV-2 infection or an uninfected control (not recorded which). CDR3s include the opening cysteine and the closing phenylalanine or tryptophan. D genes are given only for firm matches. Not all rows give a size; the values are once, few, many and, for expanded clones, a class.

clone size: NA
V gene: TRBV29-1
J gene: TRBJ1-2
D gene: NA
CDR3 DNA: TGCAGCGTTGAAGAAAGGGCTGGCTACACCTTC
CDR3 protein: CSVEERAGYTF

clone size: many
V gene: TRBV2
J gene: TRBJ2-2
D gene: TRBD2
CDR3 DNA: TGTGCCAGCAGCGGACTAGCGGCGAACACCGGGGAGCTGTTTTTT
CDR3 protein: CASSGLAANTGELFF

clone size: few
V gene: TRBV12-3/TRBV12-4
J gene: TRBJ2-5
D gene: TRBD2
CDR3 DNA: TGTGCCAGCAGTCCAACCTGGGGGGCGGGGGGTGAGACCCAGTACTTC
CDR3 protein: CASSPTWGAGGETQYF

clone size: few
V gene: TRBV5-5
J gene: TRBJ1-1
D gene: TRBD1
CDR3 DNA: TGTGCCAGCAGCACGGACAGGTTCTTGGCTGAAGCTTTCTTT
CDR3 protein: CASSTDRFLAEAFF

clone size: NA
V gene: TRBV6-6
J gene: TRBJ2-5
D gene: NA
CDR3 DNA: TGTGCCAGCAACGGGGGACCGGGAGAGACCCAGTACTTC
CDR3 protein: CASNGGPGETQYF

clone size: NA
V gene: TRBV29-1
J gene: TRBJ2-3
D gene: NA
CDR3 DNA: TGCAGCGTTGTATCCCGGACACCTGATGGAGTGGATACGCAGTATTTT
CDR3 protein: CSVVSRTPDGVDTQYF

clone size: few
V gene: TRBV7-2
J gene: TRBJ2-1
D gene: TRBD2
CDR3 DNA: TGTGCCAGCAGCTTAGCGTTGGCTAGCGGAAAACTAAACTCCTACAATGAGCAGTTCTTC
CDR3 protein: CASSLALASGKLNSYNEQFF

clone size: NA
V gene: TRBV7-9
J gene: TRBJ1-1
D gene: NA
CDR3 DNA: TGTGCCAGCAGCTCCGGGGGCACTGAAGCTTTCTTT
CDR3 protein: CASSSGGTEAFF

clone size: NA
V gene: TRBV29-1
J gene: TRBJ2-7
D gene: TRBD1
CDR3 DNA: TGCAGCGTTTCCCCGGGACAGACCTACGAGCAGTACTTC
CDR3 protein: CSVSPGQTYEQYF

clone size: few
V gene: TRBV9
J gene: TRBJ2-1
D gene: NA
CDR3 DNA: TGTGCCAGCAGCTCGAGTGGATGGAATGAGCAGTTCTTC
CDR3 protein: CASSSSGWNEQFF

clone size: NA
V gene: TRBV20-1
J gene: TRBJ2-7
D gene: NA
CDR3 DNA: TGCAGTGCTAGAATTTCAGCGGACGGCTCCTACGAGCAGTACTTC
CDR3 protein: CSARISADGSYEQYF

clone size: many
V gene: TRBV4-3
J gene: TRBJ1-1
D gene: NA
CDR3 DNA: TGCGCCAGCAGCCAAGACACGGTCCTTAGGGGTACTGAAGCTTTCTTT
CDR3 protein: CASSQDTVLRGTEAFF

clone size: once
V gene: TRBV7-9
J gene: TRBJ2-2
D gene: TRBD1
CDR3 DNA: TGTGCCAGCAGCTCCGGGACAGTCCTCACCGGGGAGCTGTTTTTT
CDR3 protein: CASSSGTVLTGELFF

clone size: many
V gene: TRBV24-1
J gene: TRBJ2-1
D gene: TRBD2
CDR3 DNA: TGTGCCACCAGTGATTTCGGGCGGACTAGCTTGGGTGAGCAGTTCTTC
CDR3 protein: CATSDFGRTSLGEQFF

clone size: many
V gene: TRBV4-2
J gene: TRBJ1-4
D gene: NA
CDR3 DNA: TGTGCCAGCAGCCAAGATCTAGCCCGGGAAAAACTGTTTTTT
CDR3 protein: CASSQDLAREKLFF

clone size: NA
V gene: TRBV2
J gene: TRBJ2-2
D gene: TRBD2
CDR3 DNA: TGTGCCAGCAGCCCACTAGCGGGAACTACCGGGGAGCTGTTTTTT
CDR3 protein: CASSPLAGTTGELFF

clone size: NA
V gene: TRBV2
J gene: TRBJ2-5
D gene: NA
CDR3 DNA: TGTGCCAGCGGGGAGACAGGGAGGAAGGAGACCCAGTACTTC
CDR3 protein: CASGETGRKETQYF

clone size: few
V gene: TRBV7-9
J gene: TRBJ2-7
D gene: NA
CDR3 DNA: TGTGCCAGCAGACTGAGCAGGGATGGTGAGCAGTACTTC
CDR3 protein: CASRLSRDGEQYF

clone size: few
V gene: TRBV18
J gene: TRBJ2-7
D gene: TRBD2
CDR3 DNA: TGTGCCAGCTCACCTTATGGCGGGGGGCGCTCCTACGAGCAGTACTTC
CDR3 protein: CASSPYGGGRSYEQYF

clone size: few
V gene: TRBV29-1
J gene: TRBJ1-5
D gene: NA
CDR3 DNA: TGCAGCGTTTTATCGCCCCAGCATTTT
CDR3 protein: CSVLSPQHF

clone size: NA
V gene: TRBV12-3/TRBV12-4
J gene: TRBJ2-4
D gene: NA
CDR3 DNA: TGTGCCAACAGTACAGGGAGTGGCATTCAGTACTTC
CDR3 protein: CANSTGSGIQYF

clone size: NA
V gene: TRBV6-2/TRBV6-3
J gene: TRBJ2-5
D gene: NA
CDR3 DNA: TGTGCCAGCAGTTGGATCAGGGAAGAGACCCAGTACTTC
CDR3 protein: CASSWIREETQYF

clone size: NA
V gene: TRBV2
J gene: TRBJ1-5
D gene: NA
CDR3 DNA: TGTGCCAGCAGACAGGGCCTAAGCAATCAGCCCCAGCATTTT
CDR3 protein: CASRQGLSNQPQHF

clone size: few
V gene: TRBV5-1
J gene: TRBJ2-3
D gene: NA
CDR3 DNA: TGCGCCAGCAGCTTGGACTCCCTAACGGGACTCCCTTGGGCAGATACGCAGTATTTT
CDR3 protein: CASSLDSLTGLPWADTQYF

clone size: many
V gene: TRBV5-1
J gene: TRBJ2-5
D gene: NA
CDR3 DNA: TGCGCCAGCAGCACCCTTTCGGAGTCACAAGAGACCCAGTACTTC
CDR3 protein: CASSTLSESQETQYF

clone size: few
V gene: TRBV4-1
J gene: TRBJ2-1
D gene: NA
CDR3 DNA: TGCGCCAGCAGCCCGATTGTTCACTCCTACAATGAGCAGTTCTTC
CDR3 protein: CASSPIVHSYNEQFF

clone size: many
V gene: TRBV5-6
J gene: TRBJ2-3
D gene: NA
CDR3 DNA: TGTGCCAGCAGGCTCGCCCCGACTAGCACAGATACGCAGTATTTT
CDR3 protein: CASRLAPTSTDTQYF

clone size: NA
V gene: TRBV11-2
J gene: TRBJ2-7
D gene: TRBD2
CDR3 DNA: TGTGCCAGCAGACCACTAGCGCTTTCCTACGAGCAGTACTTC
CDR3 protein: CASRPLALSYEQYF

clone size: few
V gene: TRBV5-1
J gene: TRBJ2-1
D gene: TRBD1
CDR3 DNA: TGCGCCAGCAGCCCCACCACCGACAGGGCCTATGAGCAGTTCTTC
CDR3 protein: CASSPTTDRAYEQFF

clone size: NA
V gene: TRBV12-3/TRBV12-4
J gene: TRBJ1-4
D gene: TRBD1
CDR3 DNA: TGTGCCAGCACACCAGGGGGGACTAATGAAAAACTGTTTTTT
CDR3 protein: CASTPGGTNEKLFF

clone size: once
V gene: TRBV12-3/TRBV12-4
J gene: TRBJ2-7
D gene: NA
CDR3 DNA: TGTGCCAGCAGTGTGACTATAAACTACGAGCAGTACTTC
CDR3 protein: CASSVTINYEQYF

clone size: NA
V gene: TRBV20-1
J gene: TRBJ2-4
D gene: NA
CDR3 DNA: TGCAGTGCTAGAGACGCCACCCGAGCCAAAAACATTCAGTACTTC
CDR3 protein: CSARDATRAKNIQYF

clone size: few
V gene: TRBV3-1
J gene: TRBJ2-1
D gene: TRBD2
CDR3 DNA: TGTGCCAGCAGCCAGGACGGACTAGCGGGGAACCATGAGCAGTTCTTC
CDR3 protein: CASSQDGLAGNHEQFF

clone size: NA
V gene: TRBV7-6
J gene: TRBJ1-1
D gene: TRBD1
CDR3 DNA: TGTGCCAGCAGCCCGGACAGGGTTTGGAACACTGAAGCTTTCTTT
CDR3 protein: CASSPDRVWNTEAFF